This T cell receptor beta chain was sequenced in a study of graft-versus-host responses after intestinal transplantation. Study-level background: Each recipient received anti-thymocyte globulin induction, then tacrolimus and steroids for about 3 years.

Concerning this clone: What it binds is not known.

Only in-frame clones appear in the TCRdb table, and some are missing; sequencing was by immunoSEQ multiplex PCR. Of some 41,000 clones in the sample, roughly 95% were seen once. CDR1 and CDR2 from the germline V gene are SGHVS and FNYEAQ. With 5 bases clipped from V and 5 bases from J, the junction kept 6 bases outside the gene matches. CDR3 length equals 13 residues. Regarding the study as a whole: Analysis identified GvH clones in recipient marrow, with some appearing first in ileum or blood. The study found high graft-versus-host to host-versus-graft clonal ratios in allografts of patients with graft-donor T cell macrochimerism. Circulating GvH clone levels at their peak were associated with HvG declines (early post-transplant).

The specimen was unstimulated CD8+ T cells sorted from spleen or lymph node cells, collected before transplant. The clonotype originates from a human donor who was the organ donor for an intestinal transplant. The chain carries TRBV7-6 and TRBJ2-7, with TRBD1 identical over 7 bases. CDR3 sequence reads: CASSPDRFHEQYF. Here the CDR3 DNA reads TGTGCCAGCAGCCCGGACAGGTTCCACGAGCAGTACTTC.